Shown below are 26 T cell receptor beta chains from a single sample sequenced in a study of human T cells and chemical hapten exposure. Documented time point: pre-sensitization, week 0. Treatment indicated: therapeutic diphenylcyclopropenone sensitization with weekly scalp DPC. TCRdb analysed the RACE reads with MiXCR anew, one entry per CDR3 protein. The table records tens of thousands of distinct CDR3 sequences, around 12% of them present only once. This specimen was whole blood, taken in connection with sensitization to the hapten diphenylcyclopropenone (DPC). Receptor source: a woman aged 25 to 39 with alopecia areata. Some clones in this sample may be carry-over from other donors' samples.

This clonotype occurred many times. The rearrangement uses TRBV12-3 or TRBV12-4 and TRBJ2-5, with TRBD1 identical over 9 bases. V trimming: 4 bases; J trimming: 3 bases; junction bases outside the gene matches: 6. The CDR3 spans 15 residues. CDR3: CASSYLTGGEETQYF. DNA for the CDR3: TGTGCCAGCAGTTATCTCACAGGGGGCGAAGAGACCCAGTACTTC.

This clonotype was counted at least ten times. The chain uses TRBV4-2 and TRBJ2-7, with 10 bases matching TRBD2. This CDR3 comprises 15 residues. V was clipped by 6 bases and J by 0 bases; unmatched bases: 5. Germline loops: CDR1 LGHNA, CDR2 YNFKEQ. The CDR3 protein is CASRGTSDPSYEQYF. The CDR3, as DNA: TGTGCCAGCAGGGGGACTAGCGACCCCTCCTACGAGCAGTACTTC.

In its sample, this clonotype was seen many times. The genes are TRBV28 and TRBJ2-5, with TRBD2 identical over 7 bases. The trim removed 4 bases at V and 4 bases at J, leaving 3 bases unmatched. The germline V gene encodes CDR1 MDHEN and CDR2 SYDVKM. The CDR3 is 13 residues long. The CDR3 sequence: CASSSGRRETQYF. CDR3 nucleotides: TGTGCCAGCAGTTCCGGGAGGAGAGAGACCCAGTACTTC.

The chain has TRBV28 and TRBJ2-7; 7 bases agree with TRBD1. Germline-derived CDR1 and CDR2 are MDHEN and SYDVKM. The CDR3 is 16 amino acids. With V trimmed by 7 bases and J by 4 bases, 16 bases remained unmatched. CDR3 in DNA: TGTGCCAGCACCTCGATCAGGGGGAGAGGGCCGTACGAGCAGTACTTC. This codes for CASTSIRGRGPYEQYF.

This clonotype was seen ten or more times. V is TRBV7-2 and J is TRBJ2-1, with unresolved D. The CDR3 runs 14 residues. V was pared by 0 bases and J by 10 bases, with 13 bases between. The germline gives CDR1 SGHTA, CDR2 FQGNSA. The CDR3 sequence: CASSLAGPPLEQFF. In nucleotides, the CDR3 is TGTGCCAGCAGCTTAGCCGGCCCGCCTTTAGAGCAGTTCTTC.

This clonotype has a handful of counts. This chain joins TRBV10-3 and TRBJ2-3; TRBD2 matches 9 bases. The CDR3 covers 13 residues. In germline, CDR1 is ENHRY, CDR2 SYGVKD. Trimming cost V 11 bases and J 6 bases; bases outside gene matches: 9. The CDR3, as DNA: TGTGCCGTGGCTAGCGGGATCCCGGATACGCAGTATTTT. This codes for CAVASGIPDTQYF.

J is TRBJ2-7 and V is TRBV3-1, with TRBD2 matching over 8 bases. CDR3 size: 17 residues. CDR1 is LGHDT, CDR2 YNNKEL, per germline (reference sequence). The V gene end was trimmed by 2 bases and the J gene end by 5 bases; junction bases not matched to a gene: 14. DNA for the CDR3: TGTGCCAGCAGCCAACCCCGGGTAGCGGGAATTGCGCACGAGCAGTACTTC. This codes for CASSQPRVAGIAHEQYF.

This chain links TRBV20-1 with TRBJ1-5; D remains unclear. The CDR3 totals 13 residues. Germline assignment: CDR1 DFQATT and CDR2 SNEGSKA (reference sequence). The ends were cut back, 4 bases at V and 7 bases at J, with 14 bases in the middle. For the CDR3, the DNA is TGCAGTGCTATTGAGGGCTATAGGCAGCCCCAGCATTTT. This sequence encodes CSAIEGYRQPQHF.

There are many counts of this clonotype. V gene TRBV28 combines with J gene TRBJ1-3; unclear D gene. CDR3 length: 15 amino acids. V gave up 2 bases and J gave up 2 bases, with 10 bases separating them. Germline-derived CDR1 and CDR2 are MDHEN and SYDVKM. The CDR3 reads CASSLVPETGNTIYF. The DNA for the CDR3 is TGTGCCAGCAGTTTAGTCCCAGAAACTGGAAACACCATATATTTT.

The chain employs TRBV6-1 and TRBJ2-1, with no clear D. CDR1 and CDR2 from the germline V gene are MNHNS and SASEGT. This CDR3 contains 14 residues. The V gene lost 4 bases and the J gene lost 0 bases, with 7 bases spanning the gap. This chain's CDR3 is CASSAASSYNEQFF. Written as DNA, the CDR3 is TGTGCCAGCAGTGCTGCCAGCTCCTACAATGAGCAGTTCTTC.

This clonotype has only a few counts. The gene calls are TRBV7-6 and TRBJ2-7; TRBD1 might be the D (6 bases). Trimming pared 2 bases from V and 3 bases from J, leaving 14 bases between. The CDR3 extends over 15 amino acids. The germline V gene encodes CDR1 SGHVS and CDR2 FNYEAQ. CDR3: CASSLLAGVLYEQYF. The CDR3 DNA reads as TGTGCCAGCAGCTTACTTGCAGGGGTACTCTACGAGCAGTACTTC.

The chain recombines TRBV7-2 with TRBJ2-5; D is ambiguous. V lost 5 bases and J 4 bases, leaving 14 bases between the germline ends. The germline CDR1 and CDR2 sequences are SGHTA and FQGNSA. This CDR3 spans 14 amino acids. The CDR3 region has the DNA TGTGCCAGCAGCCATAGTCTGGATAGAGAGACCCAGTACTTC. This translates into CASSHSLDRETQYF.

This clonotype was seen only a few times. V is TRBV7-2 and J is TRBJ2-2; D might be TRBD1 (5 bases). The V and J ends lost 4 bases and 6 bases respectively, with 15 bases between them. The V gene's germline CDR1 is SGHTA and CDR2 FQGNSA. The CDR3 spans 15 residues. CDR3 coding DNA: TGTGCCAGCAGCTCTGGGGCTAGAAGCCCCGGGGAGCTGTTTTTT. Amino acid sequence: CASSSGARSPGELFF.

This clonotype appeared many times. The chain carries TRBV9 and TRBJ1-5; D is unresolved. The CDR3 runs 13 residues. CDR1 is SGDLS and CDR2 is YYNGEE in the germline V gene. V lost 0 bases, J lost 3 bases, and 4 bases lay in between. CDR3 in DNA: TGTGCCAGCAGCGTAGATGACAATCAGCCCCAGCATTTT. Translation: CASSVDDNQPQHF.

This clonotype was counted a single time. The chain recombines TRBV27 with TRBJ2-7; 8 nucleotides agree with TRBD2. Germline V gene data show CDR1 as MNHEY and CDR2 as SMNVEV (reference sequence). The CDR3 runs 15 residues. V shed 2 bases, J shed 6 bases, and the junction held 9 bases outside the gene matches. The CDR3 DNA is TGTGCCAGCAGTTTAGACGGACTAGCTCTTCGCGAGCAGTACTTC. Residues: CASSLDGLALREQYF.

The rearrangement links TRBV20-1 to TRBJ2-1, with TRBD2 matching 14 bases. Germline loops: CDR1 DFQATT, CDR2 SNEGSKA (reference sequence). This CDR3 is 16 amino acids long. Germline trimming cut 1 base from V and 4 bases from J; bases unmatched to any gene: 3. The CDR3 region is CSARGLAGGVYNEQFF. CDR3 bases: TGCAGTGCTAGAGGACTAGCGGGAGGGGTTTACAATGAGCAGTTCTTC.

The V call is TRBV20-1, the J call TRBJ1-1; no firm D call. There are 12 residues in the CDR3. The V gene's germline CDR1 is DFQATT and CDR2 SNEGSKA (reference sequence). The CDR3 protein is CRPLGMNTEAFF. Written as DNA, the CDR3 is TGCAGACCCCTAGGAATGAACACTGAAGCTTTCTTT.

This clonotype was detected many times. The chain carries TRBV6-5 and TRBJ1-2, with a tentative D call TRBD1 (5 bases). V lost 6 bases to trimming and J lost 6 bases, with 17 bases between them. Per the germline V gene, CDR1 is MNHEY and CDR2 is SVGAGI. CDR3 size: 14 residues. CDR3 amino acids: CASSSSGRKDGYTF. The CDR3 DNA reads as TGTGCCAGCAGCTCCTCAGGGCGGAAGGATGGCTACACCTTC.

CDR3 residues: CASSFSTAQETQYF. The CDR3, as DNA: TGTGCCAGCAGCTTCTCGACAGCGCAAGAGACCCAGTACTTC. The chain couples TRBV5-4 to TRBJ2-5, with D maybe TRBD1 (5 bases). Germline V gene data show CDR1 as SGHNT and CDR2 as YYREEE (reference sequence). This CDR3 spans 14 amino acids. The V end lost 2 bases, the J end lost 2 bases, and 10 bases lay between the germline ends.

In its sample, this clonotype was seen a few times. The genes are TRBV11-2 and TRBJ2-7; TRBD1 agrees at 7 bases. This CDR3 has 14 amino acids. J was trimmed by 3 bases and V by 0 bases; bases with no gene match: 2. Germline values: CDR1 SGHAT, CDR2 FQNNGV. The CDR3 bases are TGTGCCAGCAGCTTAGAGCCAGGGGGCTACGAGCAGTACTTC. The encoded protein is CASSLEPGGYEQYF.

The rearrangement joins TRBV5-1 to TRBJ2-7, with TRBD1 identical over 7 bases. V lost 0 bases and J lost 5; bases outside the gene matches: 11. The CDR3 is made up of 16 amino acids. Germline lookup yields CDR1 SGHRS and CDR2 YFSETQ. The CDR3 sequence is CASSLALLTGLDEQYF. CDR3 sequence (DNA): TGCGCCAGCAGCTTGGCCCTCCTGACAGGGTTGGACGAGCAGTACTTC.

The rearrangement joins TRBV28 to TRBJ2-3, with 7 positions matching TRBD2. J gave up 7 bases and V 5 bases, and 3 bases lay outside the gene matches. Germline values: CDR1 MDHEN, CDR2 SYDVKM. The CDR3 loop spans 12 amino acids. For the CDR3, the DNA is TGTGCCAGCAGTCAAAGCGGGAATACGCAGTATTTT. Amino acids: CASSQSGNTQYF.

This clonotype showed up many times. The J gene is TRBJ2-7, the V gene TRBV16; 7 bases are a match to TRBD1. Germline V lookup: CDR1 KGHSY, CDR2 FQNENV. The CDR3 is 14 residues long. With 2 bases clipped from V and 12 bases from J, the junction kept 13 bases outside the gene matches. The CDR3 DNA reads as TGTGCCAGCAGCCAAACGACAGGGTCGGAGCAGTGGTACTTC. Encoded protein: CASSQTTGSEQWYF.

This clonotype was detected ten times or more. The chain employs TRBV6-6 and TRBJ1-5; 11 bases align to TRBD1. With 4 bases clipped from V and 2 bases from J, the junction kept 13 bases outside the gene matches. The CDR3 has 19 residues. Germline V gene sequence: CDR1 MNHNY, CDR2 SVGAGI (reference sequence). CDR3 residues: CASSSRDRGKAEGNQPQHF. The CDR3 DNA follows: TGTGCCAGCAGTTCCCGGGACAGGGGGAAGGCGGAGGGCAATCAGCCCCAGCATTTT.

This clonotype was detected only a few times. The chain carries TRBV4-2 and TRBJ2-4; D unclear. Germline loops: CDR1 LGHNA, CDR2 YNFKEQ. The CDR3 is 13 residues long. Trimming stripped 4 bases from V and 12 bases from J, with 16 bases between. CDR3 region: CASSRVEGAPQYF. CDR3 DNA sequence: TGTGCCAGCAGCCGGGTAGAAGGTGCGCCTCAGTACTTC.

Ten or more counts support this clonotype. The chain joins TRBV28 to TRBJ1-2; D perhaps matches TRBD1 (5 bases). Trimming took 4 bases from V and 5 from J, leaving 17 bases between them. CDR3 length equals 15 residues. Germline V gives CDR1 MDHEN, CDR2 SYDVKM. The CDR3: CASSSNLGRNYGYTF. The DNA of the CDR3 is TGTGCCAGCAGTTCGAATTTGGGACGCAATTATGGCTACACCTTC.